This T cell receptor beta chain emerged from a study of beta chain features in type 1 diabetes. Broader study findings: For cells with high TCR expression, cDNA sequencing could yield over-representation.

Per germline, CDR1 KGHSH and CDR2 LQKENI. The CDR3 has 14 amino acids. In regard to this clone: Its antigen is currently unknown.

The authors reverse transcribed all of the isolated RNA, so sequencing captured expressed TCRB transcripts. Sequencing used immunoSEQ multiplex PCR; TCRdb keeps in-frame clones, though not all of them. The sample lists under 450,000 clones; roughly 15% were seen once. Sample: naive CD4+ T cells from blood. This sequence originates from a woman under 30 in good health. This chain uses TRBV18 with TRBJ2-5, with D possibly TRBD1 on 6 matching bases. The J call may be in error: the DNA end matches TRBJ2-7 better. Here the CDR3 DNA reads TGTGCCAGCTCAGGGAGACAGGTAACCTACGAGCAGTACTTC. Residues: CASSGRQVTYEQYF.